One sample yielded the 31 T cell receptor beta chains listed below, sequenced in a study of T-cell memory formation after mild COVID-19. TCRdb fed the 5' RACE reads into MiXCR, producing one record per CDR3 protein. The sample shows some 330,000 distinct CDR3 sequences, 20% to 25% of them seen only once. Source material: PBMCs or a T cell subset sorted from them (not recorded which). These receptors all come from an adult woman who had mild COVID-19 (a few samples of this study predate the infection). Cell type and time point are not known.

CDR3 bases: TGTGCCAGCAGTCGATCAGGACAGGGCACTTACGAAGCTTTCTTT. It codes for CASSRSGQGTYEAFF. This chain joins TRBV6-5 and TRBJ1-1, with TRBD1 identical over 8 bases. This CDR3 spans 15 amino acids. J was trimmed by 8 bases and V by 5 bases; bases with no gene match: 13. Germline V gene sequence: CDR1 MNHEY, CDR2 SVGAGI.

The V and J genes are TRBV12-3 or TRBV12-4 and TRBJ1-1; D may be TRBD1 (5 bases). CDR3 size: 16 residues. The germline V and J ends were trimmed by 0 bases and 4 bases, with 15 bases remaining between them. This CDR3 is CASSLAGAMRGTEAFF. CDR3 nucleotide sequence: TGTGCCAGCAGTTTAGCTGGGGCGATGCGAGGCACTGAAGCTTTCTTT.

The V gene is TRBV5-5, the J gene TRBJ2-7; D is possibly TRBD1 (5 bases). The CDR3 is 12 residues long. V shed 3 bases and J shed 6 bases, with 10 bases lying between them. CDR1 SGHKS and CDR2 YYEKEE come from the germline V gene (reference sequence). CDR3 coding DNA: TGTGCCAGCAGCTCTTCAGGGCTCGAGCAGTACTTC. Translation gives CASSSSGLEQYF.

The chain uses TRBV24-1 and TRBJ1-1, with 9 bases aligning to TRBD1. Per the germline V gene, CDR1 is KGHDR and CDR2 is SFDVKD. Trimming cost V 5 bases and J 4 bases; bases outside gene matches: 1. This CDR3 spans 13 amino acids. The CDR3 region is CATSATGGTEAFF. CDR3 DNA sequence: TGTGCCACCAGTGCGACAGGGGGCACTGAAGCTTTCTTT.

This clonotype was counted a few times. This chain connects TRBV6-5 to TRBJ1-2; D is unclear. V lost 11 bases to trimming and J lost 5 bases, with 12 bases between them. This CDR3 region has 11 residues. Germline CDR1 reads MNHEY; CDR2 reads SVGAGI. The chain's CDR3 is CAALGWYGYTF. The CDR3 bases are TGTGCCGCCCTGGGTTGGTATGGCTACACCTTC.

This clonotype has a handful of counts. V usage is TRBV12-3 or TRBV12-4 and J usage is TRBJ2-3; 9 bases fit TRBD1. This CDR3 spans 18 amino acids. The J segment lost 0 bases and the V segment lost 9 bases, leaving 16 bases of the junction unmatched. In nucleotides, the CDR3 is TGTGCCAGTCTCTTTAGGGGACCGGGACAGGGTAGCACAGATACGCAGTATTTT. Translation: CASLFRGPGQGSTDTQYF.

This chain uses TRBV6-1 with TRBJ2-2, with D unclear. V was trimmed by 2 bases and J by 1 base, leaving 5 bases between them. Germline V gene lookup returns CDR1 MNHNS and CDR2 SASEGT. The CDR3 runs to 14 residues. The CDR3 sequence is CASSELMNTGELFF. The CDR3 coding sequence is TGTGCCAGCAGTGAACTGATGAACACCGGGGAGCTGTTTTTT.

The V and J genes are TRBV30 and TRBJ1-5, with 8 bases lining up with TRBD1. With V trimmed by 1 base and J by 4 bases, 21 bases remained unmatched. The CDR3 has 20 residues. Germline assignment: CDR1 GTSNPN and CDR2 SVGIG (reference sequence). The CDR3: CAWSAVNLGQGIFGNQPQHF. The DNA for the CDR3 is TGTGCCTGGAGTGCTGTAAACCTTGGACAGGGAATATTCGGTAATCAGCCCCAGCATTTT.

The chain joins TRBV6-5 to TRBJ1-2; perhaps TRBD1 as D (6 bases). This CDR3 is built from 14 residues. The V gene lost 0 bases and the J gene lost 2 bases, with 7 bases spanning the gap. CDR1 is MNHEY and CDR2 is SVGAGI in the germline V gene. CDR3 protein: CASSYSRGNYGYTF. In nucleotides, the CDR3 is TGTGCCAGCAGTTACTCGAGGGGGAACTATGGCTACACCTTC.

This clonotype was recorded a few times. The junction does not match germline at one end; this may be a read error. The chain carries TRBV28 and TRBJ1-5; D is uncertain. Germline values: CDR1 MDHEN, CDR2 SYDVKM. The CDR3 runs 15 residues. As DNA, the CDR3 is TGTGCCAGCCGTTTTACGGGTAATAGCAATCAGCCCCAGCATTTT. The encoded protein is CASRFTGNSNQPQHF.

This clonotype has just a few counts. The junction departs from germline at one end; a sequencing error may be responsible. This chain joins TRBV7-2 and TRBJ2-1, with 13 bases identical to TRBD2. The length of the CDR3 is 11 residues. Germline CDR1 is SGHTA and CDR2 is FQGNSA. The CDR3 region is CASSSGLAGHF. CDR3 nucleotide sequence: TGTGCCAGCAGCTCGGGACTAGCGGGGCACTTC.

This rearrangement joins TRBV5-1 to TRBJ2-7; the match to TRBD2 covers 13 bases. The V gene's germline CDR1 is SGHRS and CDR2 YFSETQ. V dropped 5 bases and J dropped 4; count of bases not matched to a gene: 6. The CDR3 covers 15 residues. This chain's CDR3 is CASRPGTSGIYEQYF. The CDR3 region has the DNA TGCGCCAGCAGGCCCGGGACTAGCGGGATTTACGAGCAGTACTTC.

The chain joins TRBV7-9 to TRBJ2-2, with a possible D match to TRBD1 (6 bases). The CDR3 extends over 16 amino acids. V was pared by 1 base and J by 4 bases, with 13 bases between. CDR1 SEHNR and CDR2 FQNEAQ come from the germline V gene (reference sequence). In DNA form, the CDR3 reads TGTGCCAGCAGCTTAGGGCCAGGGGCAGGCACCGGGGAGCTGTTTTTT. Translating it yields CASSLGPGAGTGELFF.

For the CDR3, the DNA is TGTGCCAGCAGTAAATTAGCGGGGGCCTCCTACGAGCAGTACTTC. It yields the protein CASSKLAGASYEQYF. The rearrangement uses TRBV6-2 or TRBV6-3 and TRBJ2-7, with 9 bases lining up with TRBD2. Germline assignment: CDR1 MNHEY and CDR2 SVGEGT. V was pared by 5 bases and J by 0 bases, with 5 bases of the junction left unmatched. This CDR3 spans 15 amino acids.

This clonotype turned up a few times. The CDR3 DNA follows: TGTGCCAGCAGCGCCTCGGGGGGAGGGGACATTCAGTACTTC. It codes for CASSASGGGDIQYF. The chain joins TRBV7-9 to TRBJ2-4; 7 bases fit TRBD2. Per the germline V gene, CDR1 is SEHNR and CDR2 is FQNEAQ (reference sequence). The CDR3 totals 14 residues. V trimming: 5 bases; J trimming: 8 bases; junction bases outside the gene matches: 9.

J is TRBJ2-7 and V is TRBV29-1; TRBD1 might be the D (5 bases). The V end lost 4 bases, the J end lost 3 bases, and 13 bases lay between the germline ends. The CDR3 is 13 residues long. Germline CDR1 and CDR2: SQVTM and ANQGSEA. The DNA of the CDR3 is TGCAGCGTTGTGTCGACAGAGAACTACGAGCAGTACTTC. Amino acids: CSVVSTENYEQYF.

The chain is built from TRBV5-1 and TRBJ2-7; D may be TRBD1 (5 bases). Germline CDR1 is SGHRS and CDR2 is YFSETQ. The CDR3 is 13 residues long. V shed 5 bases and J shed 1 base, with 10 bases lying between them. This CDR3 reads CASRPTASYEQYF. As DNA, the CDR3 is TGCGCCAGCAGGCCGACAGCTTCCTACGAGCAGTACTTC.

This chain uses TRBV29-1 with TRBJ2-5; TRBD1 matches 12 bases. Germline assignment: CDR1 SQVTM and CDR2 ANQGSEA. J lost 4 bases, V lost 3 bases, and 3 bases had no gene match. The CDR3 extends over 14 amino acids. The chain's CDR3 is CSVERDRGRETQYF. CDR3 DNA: TGCAGCGTTGAGAGGGACAGGGGGCGAGAGACCCAGTACTTC. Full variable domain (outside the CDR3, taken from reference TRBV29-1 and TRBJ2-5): SAVISQKPSRDICQRGTSLTIQCQVDSQVTMMFWYRQQPGQSLTLIATANQGSEATYESGFVIDKFPISRPNLTFSTLTVSNMSPEDSSIYLCSVERDRGRETQYFGPGTRLLVL.

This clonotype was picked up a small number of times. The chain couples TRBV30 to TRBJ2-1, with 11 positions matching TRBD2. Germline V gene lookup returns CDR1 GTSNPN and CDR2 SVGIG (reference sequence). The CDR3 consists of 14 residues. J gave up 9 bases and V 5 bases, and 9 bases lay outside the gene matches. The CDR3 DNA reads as TGTGCCTGGTCTAGGACTAGCGGGTACGGTGAGCAGTTCTTC. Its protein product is CAWSRTSGYGEQFF.

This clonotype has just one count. CDR3 loop: CASSPQGQAYEQYF. Written as DNA, the CDR3 is TGTGCCAGCTCACCCCAGGGACAGGCCTACGAGCAGTACTTC. This chain connects TRBV18 to TRBJ2-7; 8 nucleotides align to TRBD1. The CDR3 totals 14 residues. The ends lost 3 bases at V and 2 bases at J; junction bases unmatched: 3. CDR1 and CDR2 (germline): KGHSH, LQKENI. Variable domain in full (rest from reference TRBV18 and TRBJ2-7): NAGVMQNPRHLVRRRGQEARLRCSPMKGHSHVYWYRQLPEEGLKFMVYLQKENIIDESGMPKERFSAEFPKEGPSILRIQQVVRGDSAAYFCASSPQGQAYEQYFGPGTRLTVT.

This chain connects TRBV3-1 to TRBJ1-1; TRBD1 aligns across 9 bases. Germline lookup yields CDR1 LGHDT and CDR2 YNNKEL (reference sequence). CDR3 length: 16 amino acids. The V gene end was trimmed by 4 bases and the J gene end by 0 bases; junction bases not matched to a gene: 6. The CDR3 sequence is CASSPGQGVLNTEAFF. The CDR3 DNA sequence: TGTGCCAGCAGCCCGGGACAGGGTGTCCTGAACACTGAAGCTTTCTTT.

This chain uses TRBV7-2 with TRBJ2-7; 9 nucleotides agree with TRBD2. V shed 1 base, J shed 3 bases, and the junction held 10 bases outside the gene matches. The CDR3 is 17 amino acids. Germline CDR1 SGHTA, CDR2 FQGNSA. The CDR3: CASSLGGGRAPGYEQYF. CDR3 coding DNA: TGTGCCAGCAGCTTAGGAGGCGGGAGGGCCCCCGGCTACGAGCAGTACTTC.

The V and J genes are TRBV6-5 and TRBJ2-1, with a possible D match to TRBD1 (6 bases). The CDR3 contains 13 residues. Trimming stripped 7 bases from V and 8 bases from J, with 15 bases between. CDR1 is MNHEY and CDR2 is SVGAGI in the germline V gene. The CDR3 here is CASTKGQGHEQFF. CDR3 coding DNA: TGTGCCAGCACCAAAGGCCAGGGGCATGAGCAGTTCTTC.

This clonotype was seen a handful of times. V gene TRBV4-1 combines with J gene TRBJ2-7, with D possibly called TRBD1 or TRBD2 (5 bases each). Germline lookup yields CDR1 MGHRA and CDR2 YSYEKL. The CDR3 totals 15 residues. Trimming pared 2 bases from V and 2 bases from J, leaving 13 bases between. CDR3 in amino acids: CASSQFGTDTYEQYF. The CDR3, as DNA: TGCGCCAGCAGCCAATTCGGGACCGACACCTACGAGCAGTACTTC.

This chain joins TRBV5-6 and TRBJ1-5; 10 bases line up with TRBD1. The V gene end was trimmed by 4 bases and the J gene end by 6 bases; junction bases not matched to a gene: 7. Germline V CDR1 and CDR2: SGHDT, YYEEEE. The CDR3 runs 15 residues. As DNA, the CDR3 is TGTGCCAGCAGCCGGGGACAGGGGAGCGGTCAGCCCCAGCATTTT. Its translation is CASSRGQGSGQPQHF.

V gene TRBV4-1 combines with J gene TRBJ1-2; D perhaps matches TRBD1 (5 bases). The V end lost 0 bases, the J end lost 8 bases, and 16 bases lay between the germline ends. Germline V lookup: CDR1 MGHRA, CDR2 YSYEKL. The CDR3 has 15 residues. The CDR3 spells CASSQDGRGSYGYTF. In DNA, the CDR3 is TGCGCCAGCAGCCAAGATGGGAGGGGCTCATACGGCTACACCTTC.

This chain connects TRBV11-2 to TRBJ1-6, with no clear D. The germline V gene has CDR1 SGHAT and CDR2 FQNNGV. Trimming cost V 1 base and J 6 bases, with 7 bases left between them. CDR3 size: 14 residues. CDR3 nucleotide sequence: TGTGCCAGCAGCTTAGGCCGGGTTAATTCACCCCTCCACTTT. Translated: CASSLGRVNSPLHF.

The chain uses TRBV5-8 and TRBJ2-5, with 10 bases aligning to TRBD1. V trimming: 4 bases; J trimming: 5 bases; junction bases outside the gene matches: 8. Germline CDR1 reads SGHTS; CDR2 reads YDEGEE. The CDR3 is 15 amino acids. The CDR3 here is CASSPRTGGVETQYF. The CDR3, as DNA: TGTGCCAGCAGCCCCCGGACAGGGGGTGTGGAGACCCAGTACTTC. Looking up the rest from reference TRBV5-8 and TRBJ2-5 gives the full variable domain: EAGVTQSPTHLIKTRGQQATLRCSPISGHTSVYWYQQALGLGLQFLLWYDEGEERNRGNFPPRFSGRQFPNYSSELNVNALELEDSALYLCASSPRTGGVETQYFGPGTRLLVL.

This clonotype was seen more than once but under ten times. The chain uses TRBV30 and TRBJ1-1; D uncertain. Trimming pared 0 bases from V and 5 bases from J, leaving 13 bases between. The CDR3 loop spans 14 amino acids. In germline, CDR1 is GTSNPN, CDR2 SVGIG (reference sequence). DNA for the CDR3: TGTGCCTGGAGTGTTCATTGGGGATATACTGAAGCTTTCTTT. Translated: CAWSVHWGYTEAFF.

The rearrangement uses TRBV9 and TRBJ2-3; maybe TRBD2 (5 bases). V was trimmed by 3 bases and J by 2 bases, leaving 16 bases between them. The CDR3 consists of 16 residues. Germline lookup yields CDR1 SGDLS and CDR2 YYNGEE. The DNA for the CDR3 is TGTGCCAGCAGCGCCCCTTTGGCGGGCTTCACAGATACGCAGTATTTT. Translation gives CASSAPLAGFTDTQYF. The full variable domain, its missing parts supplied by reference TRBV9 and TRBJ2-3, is DSGVTQTPKHLITATGQRVTLRCSPRSGDLSVYWYQQSLDQGLQFLIQYYNGEERAKGNILERFSAQQFPDLHSELNLSSLELGDSALYFCASSAPLAGFTDTQYFGPGTRLTVL.

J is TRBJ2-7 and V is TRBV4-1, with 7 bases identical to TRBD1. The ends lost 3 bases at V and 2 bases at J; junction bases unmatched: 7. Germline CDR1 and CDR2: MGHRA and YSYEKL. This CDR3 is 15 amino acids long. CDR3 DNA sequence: TGCGCCAGCAGCCAGCCCCTGGACAGGCCCTACGAGCAGTACTTC. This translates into CASSQPLDRPYEQYF.